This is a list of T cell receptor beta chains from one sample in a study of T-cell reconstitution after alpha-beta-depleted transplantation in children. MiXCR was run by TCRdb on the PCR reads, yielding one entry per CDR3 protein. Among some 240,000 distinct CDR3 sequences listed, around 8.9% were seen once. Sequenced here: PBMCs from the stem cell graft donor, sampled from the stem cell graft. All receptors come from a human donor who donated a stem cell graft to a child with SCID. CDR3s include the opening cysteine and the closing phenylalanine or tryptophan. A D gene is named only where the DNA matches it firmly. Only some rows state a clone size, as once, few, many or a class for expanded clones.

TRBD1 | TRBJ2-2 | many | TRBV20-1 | CSGRQGNTGELFF | TGCAGTGGTCGACAGGGGAACACCGGGGAGCTGTTTTTT
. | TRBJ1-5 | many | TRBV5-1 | CASSPEGHAVNQPQHF | TGCGCCAGCAGCCCGGAGGGGCATGCGGTCAATCAGCCCCAGCATTTT
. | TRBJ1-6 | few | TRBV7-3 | CASSQAGGFYNSPLHF | TGTGCCAGCAGCCAAGCTGGGGGGTTCTATAATTCACCCCTCCACTTT
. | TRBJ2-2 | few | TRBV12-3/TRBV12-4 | CASDSRGVNTGELFF | TGTGCCAGTGACTCGAGAGGGGTGAACACCGGGGAGCTGTTTTTT
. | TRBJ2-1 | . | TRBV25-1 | CASTTASYNEQFF | TGTGCCAGCACAACCGCCTCCTACAATGAGCAGTTCTTC
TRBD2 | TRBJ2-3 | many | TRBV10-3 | CAIRRTGGATDTQYF | TGTGCCATCAGGAGAACCGGGGGGGCCACAGATACGCAGTATTTT
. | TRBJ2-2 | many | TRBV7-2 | CASSSYYGELFF | TGTGCCAGCAGCTCGTATTACGGGGAGCTGTTTTTT
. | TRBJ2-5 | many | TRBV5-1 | CASSLSSMVTQYF | TGCGCCAGCAGCTTGTCTAGTATGGTGACCCAGTACTTC
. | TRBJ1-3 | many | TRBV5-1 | CASSFDGSSGNTIYF | TGCGCCAGCAGCTTTGACGGAAGCTCTGGAAACACCATATATTTT
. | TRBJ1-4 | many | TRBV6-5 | CASSSSFTYHEKLFF | TGTGCCAGCAGCTCCTCTTTCACCTACCATGAAAAACTGTTTTTT
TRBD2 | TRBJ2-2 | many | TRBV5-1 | CASSLLAGTTGELFF | TGCGCCAGCAGCTTGTTAGCGGGAACCACCGGGGAGCTGTTTTTT
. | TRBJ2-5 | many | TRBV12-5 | CASGSVYGETQYF | TGTGCTAGTGGGTCAGTGTATGGAGAGACCCAGTACTTC
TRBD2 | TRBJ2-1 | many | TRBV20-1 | CSAVGASGRTHNEQFF | TGCAGTGCTGTGGGAGCTAGCGGGCGGACTCACAATGAGCAGTTCTTC
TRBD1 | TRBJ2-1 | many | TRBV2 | CASNPTPGQANEQFF | TGTGCCAGCAATCCCACCCCGGGACAGGCGAATGAGCAGTTCTTC
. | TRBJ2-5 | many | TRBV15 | CATSYLAKETQYF | TGTGCCACCAGCTATCTAGCAAAAGAGACCCAGTACTTC
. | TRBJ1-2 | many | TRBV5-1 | CASSLGAGEGYTF | TGCGCCAGCAGCTTGGGGGCAGGGGAAGGCTACACCTTC
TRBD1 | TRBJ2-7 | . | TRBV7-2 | CASSLEAPGTAYEQYF | TGTGCCAGCAGCTTAGAGGCGCCCGGGACAGCCTACGAGCAGTACTTC